The TCR beta chain under discussion was sequenced for a study of yellow fever vaccine responses in identical twins. Germline V CDR1 and CDR2: SNHLY, FYNNEI. The CDR3 has 14 residues. V gave up 5 bases and J gave up 3 bases; unmatched junction bases: 3. TCRdb ran MiXCR on the RT-PCR reads and lists one entry per CDR3 protein. The sample shows about 17,000 distinct CDR3 sequences, roughly 70% of them seen only once. This clonotype has a single count. Its antigen remains unidentified. The study, taken as a whole, reports: Reportedly, the T cell response mounted by twins to vaccine seemed partly convergent, partly personalized.

This specimen was T cells from blood (PBMCs), unsorted or a sorted subset (not recorded which), taken before or after yellow fever vaccination (not recorded which). The V gene is TRBV2, the J gene TRBJ2-1, with 8 positions matching TRBD1. This sequence was found in a woman under 30 who received the yellow fever vaccine. The DNA for the CDR3 is TGTGCCAGCAGTTCAGACAGGGGCTACAATGAGCAGTTCTTC. It encodes CASSSDRGYNEQFF.